The entry below gives a single T cell receptor beta chain sequence along with its context. The sample holds a few counts of this clonotype. Its recognized antigen is unknown. No base quality information exists; no much larger clone differs at one position. V and J are truncated by 6 bases and 0 bases respectively, leaving an intervening sequence of 15 bases. As encoded in the germline V gene, CDR1 is SQVTM while CDR2 is ANQGSEA. Taken from cysteine to phenylalanine, the CDR3 has 15 residues. Just CDR3 DNA is preserved here, 45 bases in frame from base 1. This sample was included in a study of response to subunit inactivated influenza vaccine (dated by TCRdb to 2017 to 2018). Background for the entire study: The study used deep quantitative T cell receptor repertoire profiling to track responses to a trivalent subunit inactivated influenza vaccine. The full study reports these points: The authors proposed that each seasonal influenza vaccination may bring in only a limited number of new T cells.

The library was built by means of RT-PCR. Sequencing was carried out with an Illumina HiSeq 2500. Through fastp at Q25 and MiXCR, TCRdb rebuilt clones from the public reads, retaining in-frame beta chains. Each entry is one CDR3 protein sequence, shown with its most common DNA and genes. In this sample the table shows under 850,000 distinct CDR3 sequences, approximately 17% of which occur a single time. The top ten clonotypes cover roughly 10% of the sample. Material: PBMCs from blood, obtained 5 days after vaccination. The sequence was obtained from a man aged 45-65 years who received an inactivated influenza vaccine. Donor details come from another sample of the same person, matched by shared clones. In this chain, TRBV29-1 is recombined with TRBJ2-1; a weak D assignment points to TRBD1 (6 bases agree). The nucleotide sequence is given as TGCAGCGTACCGACAGGCTCAAGCTCCTACAATGAGCAGTTCTTC. The translation is CSVPTGSSSYNEQFF.